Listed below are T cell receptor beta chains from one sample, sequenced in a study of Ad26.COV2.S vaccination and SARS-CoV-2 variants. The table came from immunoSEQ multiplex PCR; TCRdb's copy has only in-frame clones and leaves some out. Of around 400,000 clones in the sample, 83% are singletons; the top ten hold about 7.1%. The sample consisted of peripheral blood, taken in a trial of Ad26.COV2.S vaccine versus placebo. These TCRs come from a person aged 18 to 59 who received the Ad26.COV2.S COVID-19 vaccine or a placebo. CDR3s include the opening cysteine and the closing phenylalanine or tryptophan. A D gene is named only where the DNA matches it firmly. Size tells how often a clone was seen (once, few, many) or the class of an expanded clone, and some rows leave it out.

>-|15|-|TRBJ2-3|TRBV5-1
CASSLDGVPADTQYF
TGCGCCAGCAGCTTGGACGGGGTACCCGCAGATACGCAGTATTTT
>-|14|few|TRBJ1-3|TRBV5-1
CASSLVGAGNTIYF
TGCGCCAGCAGCTTGGTTGGGGCTGGAAACACCATATATTTT
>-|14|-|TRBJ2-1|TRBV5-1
CASSSSQGINEQFF
TGCGCCAGCAGCTCTAGTCAGGGGATCAATGAGCAGTTCTTC
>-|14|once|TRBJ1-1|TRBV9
CASSVAGGNTEAFF
TGTGCCAGCAGCGTAGCGGGGGGAAACACTGAAGCTTTCTTT
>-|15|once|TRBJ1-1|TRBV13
CASSPRGGIGTEAFF
TGTGCCAGCAGCCCCCGGGGGGGAATCGGGACTGAAGCTTTCTTT
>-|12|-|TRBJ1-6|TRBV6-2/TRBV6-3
CASSYHPSPLHF
TGTGCCAGCAGTTACCACCCTTCACCCCTCCACTTT
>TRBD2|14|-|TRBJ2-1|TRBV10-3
CASTGELAAGEQFF
TGTGCCTCCACGGGGGAGCTAGCGGCGGGGGAGCAGTTCTTC
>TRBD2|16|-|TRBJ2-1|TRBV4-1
CASSQWRTSGYNEQFF
TGCGCCAGCAGCCAATGGAGGACTAGCGGTTACAATGAGCAGTTCTTC
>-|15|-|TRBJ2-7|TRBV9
CASSVAPPKTYEQYF
TGTGCCAGCAGCGTAGCCCCCCCCAAAACCTACGAGCAGTACTTC
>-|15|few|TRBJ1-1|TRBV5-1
CASRSIERGNTEAFF
TGCGCCAGCCGCAGCATCGAACGGGGCAACACTGAAGCTTTCTTT
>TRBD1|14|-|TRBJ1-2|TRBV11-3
CASSEGTAGYGYTF
TGTGCCAGCAGCGAAGGGACAGCCGGCTATGGCTACACCTTC
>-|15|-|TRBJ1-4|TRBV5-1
CASSLVRGSGEKLFF
TGCGCCAGCAGCTTGGTGAGAGGGAGCGGGGAAAAACTGTTTTTT
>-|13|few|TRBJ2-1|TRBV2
CASSRVTYNEQFF
TGTGCCAGCAGCCGAGTTACCTACAATGAGCAGTTCTTC
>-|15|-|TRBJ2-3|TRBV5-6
CASSLLGGPTDTQYF
TGTGCCAGCAGCTTGTTGGGGGGACCCACAGATACGCAGTATTTT
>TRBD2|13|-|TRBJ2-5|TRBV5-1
CASRRGAGETQYF
TGCGCCAGCAGGCGGGGGGCCGGAGAGACCCAGTACTTC
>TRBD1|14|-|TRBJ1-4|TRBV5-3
CARSLRGPGEKLFF
TGTGCCAGAAGCCTCAGGGGGCCCGGTGAAAAACTGTTTTTT
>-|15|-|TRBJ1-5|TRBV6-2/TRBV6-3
CASSYSRGFNQPQHF
TGTGCCAGCAGTTACTCGCGGGGGTTCAATCAGCCCCAGCATTTT
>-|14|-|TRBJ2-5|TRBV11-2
CASSLGRTQETQYF
TGTGCCAGCAGCTTAGGACGGACCCAAGAGACCCAGTACTTC
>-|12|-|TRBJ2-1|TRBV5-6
CASSLDREKEFF
TGTGCCAGCAGCTTGGACAGGGAAAAGGAGTTCTTC
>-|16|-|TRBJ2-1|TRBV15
CATSRGLAGTNNRQFF
TGTGCCACCAGCAGGGGTCTTGCGGGTACGAACAATCGGCAGTTCTTC
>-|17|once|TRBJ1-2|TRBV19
CASSPPVGLLRYYGYTF
TGTGCCAGTAGTCCCCCAGTTGGGCTTCTAAGGTACTATGGCTACACCTTC
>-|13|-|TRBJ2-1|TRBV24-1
CATGRGIYNEQFF
TGTGCCACCGGGAGGGGGATATACAATGAGCAGTTCTTC
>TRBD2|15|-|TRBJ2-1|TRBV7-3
CASSLLAGANNEQFF
TGTGCCAGCAGCTTACTAGCGGGGGCGAACAATGAGCAGTTCTTC
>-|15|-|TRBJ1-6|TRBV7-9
CASSQGGTLNSPLHF
TGTGCCAGCAGCCAAGGGGGGACACTTAATTCACCCCTCCACTTT
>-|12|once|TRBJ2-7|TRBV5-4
CASSLVGGEQYF
TGTGCCAGCAGCTTGGTTGGGGGCGAGCAGTACTTC
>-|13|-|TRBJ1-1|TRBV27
CASTNGMNTEAFF
TGTGCCAGCACTAACGGCATGAACACTGAAGCTTTCTTT
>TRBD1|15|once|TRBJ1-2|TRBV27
CASSSSTGVASGYTF
TGTGCCAGCAGTTCCTCGACAGGGGTGGCGTCGGGCTACACCTTC
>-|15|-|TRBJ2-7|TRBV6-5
CASSYSSGRVYEQYF
TGTGCCAGCAGTTACTCATCCGGGCGAGTCTACGAGCAGTACTTC
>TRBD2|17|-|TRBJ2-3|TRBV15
CATSRPRLAGGSDTQYF
TGTGCCACCAGCAGACCTAGACTAGCGGGAGGATCAGATACGCAGTATTTT
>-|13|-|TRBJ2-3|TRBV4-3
CASSQGWADTQYF
TGCGCCAGCAGCCAAGGTTGGGCAGATACGCAGTATTTT
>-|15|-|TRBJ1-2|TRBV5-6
CASSSAARGTYGYTF
TGTGCCAGCAGCTCAGCGGCCAGGGGAACCTATGGCTACACCTTC
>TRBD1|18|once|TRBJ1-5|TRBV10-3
CAISEWMGGQGGDQPQHF
TGTGCCATCAGTGAGTGGATGGGAGGACAGGGGGGAGATCAGCCCCAGCATTTT